Listed below are T cell receptor beta chains from one sample, sequenced in a study of blood T cell repertoires in COVID-19. Data came from immunoSEQ multiplex PCR; TCRdb stores just in-frame clones and leaves some out. Altogether roughly 220,000 clones are present, just over 85% being singletons, with the ten largest covering 5% to 6.5%. Sequencing was done on a sample of peripheral blood. The receptors shown here come from a man aged 80 or over with acute or convalescent COVID-19. Each CDR3 is given with its conserved first and last residue. Fields, in order: clone size, J gene, V gene, CDR3 length, CDR3 protein. Not every row has a clone size; where given, it reads once, few, many or a size class.

NA TRBJ1-5 TRBV19 13 CASSSVGGQPQHF
NA TRBJ2-2 TRBV7-2 15 CASSPPGLGAGELFF
NA TRBJ1-1 TRBV27 17 CASTSVLGGVRNTEAFF
NA TRBJ2-3 TRBV5-4 15 CASSDGTPGAGTQYF
few TRBJ2-1 TRBV5-1 15 CASSVSARNTNEQFF
NA TRBJ2-1 TRBV3-1/TRBV3-2 12 CASSSRQGGQFF
NA TRBJ2-7 TRBV28 16 CASSPVTGFRADEQYF
few TRBJ1-1 TRBV18 16 CASSPSRGGGNTEAFF
NA TRBJ2-3 TRBV4-1 17 CASSQEFAGGPTDTQYF
NA TRBJ1-2 TRBV28 16 CASSLSAAGVTRGYTF
NA TRBJ1-2 TRBV5-6 12 CASSLGTFGYTF
NA TRBJ1-5 TRBV3-1/TRBV3-2 14 CASSGSGSNQPQHF
NA TRBJ2-3 TRBV9 16 CASSVATGGLPDTQYF
NA TRBJ2-1 TRBV7-3 17 CASSPIPLGLGGNEQFF
NA TRBJ2-2 TRBV11-2 17 CASSGTGLAGGTGELFF
NA TRBJ2-1 TRBV5-1 16 CASSPLASGSYNEQFF
few TRBJ2-4 TRBV7-9 15 CASSLFGRVGNIQYF
NA TRBJ2-3 TRBV12-5 17 CASGLVGTSGFTDTQYF
NA TRBJ2-1 TRBV7-2 19 CASSLALRLAVRGYNEQFF
NA TRBJ2-2 TRBV19 15 CASRNRGLGTGELFF
NA TRBJ1-2 TRBV4-1 16 CASSQTGTGWREGYTF